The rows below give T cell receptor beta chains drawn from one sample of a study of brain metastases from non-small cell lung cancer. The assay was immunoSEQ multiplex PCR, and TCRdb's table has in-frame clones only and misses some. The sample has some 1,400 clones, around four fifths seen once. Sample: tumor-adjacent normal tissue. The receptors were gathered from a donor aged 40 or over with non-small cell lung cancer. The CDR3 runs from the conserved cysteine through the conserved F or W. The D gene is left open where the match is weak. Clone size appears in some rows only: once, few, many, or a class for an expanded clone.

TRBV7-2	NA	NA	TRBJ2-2	CASSLHSNTGELFF	TGTGCCAGCAGCCTTCACTCGAACACCGGGGAGCTGTTTTTT
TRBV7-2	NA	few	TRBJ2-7	CASSLWDTNYEQYF	TGTGCCAGCAGCTTATGGGACACCAACTACGAGCAGTACTTC
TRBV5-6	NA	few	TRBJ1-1	CASSLSEINTEAFF	TGTGCCAGCAGCTTGAGTGAAATAAACACTGAAGCTTTCTTT
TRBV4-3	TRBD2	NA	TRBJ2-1	CASSQDRFRASGMGNEQFF	TGCGCCAGCAGCCAAGATCGGTTCAGGGCTAGCGGGATGGGGAATGAGCAGTTCTTC
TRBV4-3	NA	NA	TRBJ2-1	CASSPRFGGSADEQFF	TGCGCCAGCAGCCCTCGGTTCGGGGGATCCGCGGATGAGCAGTTCTTC
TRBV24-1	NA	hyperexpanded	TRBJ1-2	CATSDLGVNYGYTF	TGTGCCACCAGTGATTTAGGGGTTAACTATGGCTACACCTTC
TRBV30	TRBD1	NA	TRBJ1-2	CAWSVGDRLSYTF	TGTGCCTGGAGTGTAGGGGACAGGTTGAGCTACACCTTC
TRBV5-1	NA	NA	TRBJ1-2	CASRGRNYGYTF	TGCGCCAGCAGAGGGCGGAACTATGGCTACACCTTC
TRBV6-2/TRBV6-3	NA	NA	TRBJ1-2	CASSYFALGTIYGYTF	TGTGCCAGCAGTTATTTCGCTCTCGGGACAATCTATGGCTACACCTTC
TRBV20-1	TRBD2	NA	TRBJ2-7	CSASRMGGGPSYEQYF	TGCAGTGCTAGTCGAATGGGGGGAGGGCCCTCCTACGAGCAGTACTTC
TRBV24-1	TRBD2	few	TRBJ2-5	CATSDLLAGGQETQYF	TGTGCCACCAGTGACCTCTTAGCGGGAGGGCAGGAGACCCAGTACTTC
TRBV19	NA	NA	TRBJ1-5	CASSIDWGGDNNQPQHF	TGTGCCAGTAGTATAGATTGGGGGGGGGACAACAATCAGCCCCAGCATTTT
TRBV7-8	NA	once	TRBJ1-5	CASSSRKGGSNQPQHF	TGTGCCAGCAGCTCGCGAAAGGGAGGAAGCAATCAGCCCCAGCATTTT
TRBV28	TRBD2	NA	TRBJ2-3	CASSPNSEGRAADTQYF	TGTGCCAGCAGTCCCAATTCTGAGGGGAGGGCAGCAGATACGCAGTATTTT
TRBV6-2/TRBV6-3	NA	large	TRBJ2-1	CASSYLAERENEQFF	TGTGCCAGCAGTTACCTGGCGGAAAGGGAAAATGAGCAGTTCTTC
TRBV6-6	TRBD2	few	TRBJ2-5	CASSPLGGSNTETQYF	TGTGCCAGCAGCCCACTGGGCGGGAGTAACACAGAGACCCAGTACTTC
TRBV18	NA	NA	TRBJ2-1	CASSPLGGSSSYNEQFF	TGTGCCAGCTCACCACTTGGCGGGTCGAGCTCCTACAATGAGCAGTTCTTC
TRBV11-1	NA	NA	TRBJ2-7	CASSLDNEQYF	TGTGCCAGCAGCTTAGACAACGAGCAGTACTTC
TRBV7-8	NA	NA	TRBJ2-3	CASSSPQGGTDTQYF	TGTGCCAGCAGCTCCCCGCAGGGAGGCACAGATACGCAGTATTTT
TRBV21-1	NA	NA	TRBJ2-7	CASSRHTETYEQYF	TGTGCCAGCAGCAGGCATACAGAAACCTACGAGCAGTACTTC
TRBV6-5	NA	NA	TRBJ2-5	CASSYSYGETQYF	TGTGCCAGCAGTTACTCGTACGGGGAGACCCAGTACTTC
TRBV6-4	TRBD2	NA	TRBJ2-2	CASSELAGGHGELFF	TGTGCCAGCAGTGAACTAGCGGGAGGCCACGGGGAGCTGTTTTTT
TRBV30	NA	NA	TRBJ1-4	CAWSEGQYDEKLFF	TGTGCCTGGAGTGAAGGGCAGTACGATGAAAAACTGTTTTTT
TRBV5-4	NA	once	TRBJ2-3	CASSSHSGGTDTQYF	TGTGCCAGCAGCTCCCACTCGGGTGGCACAGATACGCAGTATTTT
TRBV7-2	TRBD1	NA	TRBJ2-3	CASSHFYLTGGDGADTQYF	TGTGCCAGCAGCCATTTCTACCTGACAGGGGGCGACGGGGCAGATACGCAGTATTTT
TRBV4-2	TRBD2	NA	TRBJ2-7	CASSQERSARGLAGNYEQYF	TGTGCCAGCAGCCAAGAACGGTCGGCGCGCGGACTAGCGGGGAACTACGAGCAGTACTTC
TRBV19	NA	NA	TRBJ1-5	CASSIVDGRNSNQPQHF	TGTGCCAGTAGTATAGTAGACGGCCGAAATAGCAATCAGCCCCAGCATTTT
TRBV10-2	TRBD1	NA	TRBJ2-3	CASTPGGYRGDTQYF	TGCGCCAGCACTCCAGGGGGTTATCGGGGAGATACGCAGTATTTT
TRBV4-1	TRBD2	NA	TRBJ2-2	CASSQGGGGRGRATGELFF	TGCGCCAGCAGCCAAGGGGGGGGAGGGCGCGGGAGGGCCACCGGGGAGCTGTTTTTT
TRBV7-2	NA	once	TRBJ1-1	CASSLSGGIEAFF	TGTGCCAGCAGCTTATCCGGGGGGATTGAAGCTTTCTTT
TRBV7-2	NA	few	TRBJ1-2	CASSLVYGEGGYTF	TGTGCCAGCAGCTTAGTATACGGGGAGGGTGGCTACACCTTC
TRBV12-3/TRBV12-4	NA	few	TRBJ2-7	CASSFGDEQYF	TGTGCCAGCAGTTTCGGGGACGAGCAGTACTTC
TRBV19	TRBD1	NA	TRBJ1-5	CASSMVTGLQPQHF	TGTGCCAGTAGTATGGTGACAGGGCTTCAGCCCCAGCATTTT
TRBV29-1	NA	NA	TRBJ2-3	CSVVYPGTDTQYF	TGCAGCGTTGTCTACCCCGGTACAGATACGCAGTATTTT
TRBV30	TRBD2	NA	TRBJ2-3	CAWSGRAFVDTQYF	TGTGCCTGGAGCGGGAGGGCTTTTGTAGATACGCAGTATTTT
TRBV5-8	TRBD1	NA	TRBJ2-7	CASNRGPPEQYF	TGTGCCAGCAACAGGGGACCCCCCGAGCAGTACTTC
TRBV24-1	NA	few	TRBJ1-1	CATRSGGAVNTEAFF	TGTGCCACACGGTCCGGGGGGGCGGTGAACACTGAAGCTTTCTTT
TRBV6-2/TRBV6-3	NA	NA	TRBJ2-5	CTSSYLPSGRETQYF	TGTACCAGCAGTTACCTGCCGTCCGGGAGAGAGACCCAGTACTTC
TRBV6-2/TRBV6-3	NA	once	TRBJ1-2	CASSYFALGIIYGYTF	TGTGCCAGCAGTTATTTCGCTCTCGGGATAATCTATGGCTACACCTTC
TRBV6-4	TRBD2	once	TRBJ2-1	CASSEKRENSEQFF	TGTGCCAGCAGTGAGAAGCGGGAGAATAGTGAGCAGTTCTTC
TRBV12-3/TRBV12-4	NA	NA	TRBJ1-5	CASSTGGNQPQHF	TGTGCCAGCAGTACCGGGGGCAATCAGCCCCAGCATTTT
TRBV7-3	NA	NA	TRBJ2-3	CASSLTGVGDTQYF	TGTGCCAGCAGCTTAACGGGGGTCGGAGATACGCAGTATTTT
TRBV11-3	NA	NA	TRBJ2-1	CASTSGSEQFF	TGTGCCAGCACGTCAGGGAGTGAGCAGTTCTTC
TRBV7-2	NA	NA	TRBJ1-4	CASSLEARDNEKLFF	TGTGCCAGCAGCTTAGAGGCGCGGGATAATGAAAAACTGTTTTTT
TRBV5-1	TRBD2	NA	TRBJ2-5	CASSWGAGGETQYF	TGCGCCAGCAGCTGGGGCGCGGGAGGGGAGACCCAGTACTTC
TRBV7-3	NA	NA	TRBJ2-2	CASSSGWGTGELFF	TGTGCCAGCAGCTCAGGCTGGGGGACCGGGGAACTGTTTTTT
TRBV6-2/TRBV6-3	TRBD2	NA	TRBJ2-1	CASTPELATYNEQFF	TGTGCCAGCACCCCGGAACTAGCGACCTACAATGAGCAGTTCTTC
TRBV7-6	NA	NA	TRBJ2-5	CASSAWTDQETQYF	TGTGCCAGCAGCGCGTGGACAGATCAAGAGACCCAGTACTTC
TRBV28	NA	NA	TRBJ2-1	CASGDRSYNEQFF	TGTGCCAGCGGTGATCGGTCCTACAATGAGCAGTTCTTC
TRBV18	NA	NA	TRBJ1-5	CASSPSGPSNSNQPQHF	TGTGCCAGCTCACCATCCGGACCCTCGAATAGCAATCAGCCCCAGCATTTT
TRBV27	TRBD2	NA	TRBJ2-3	CASSSDGRSTDTQYF	TGTGCCAGCAGTTCGGACGGGAGGTCAACAGATACGCAGTATTTT
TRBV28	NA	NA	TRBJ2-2	CAIANTGELFF	TGTGCCATCGCGAACACCGGGGAGCTGTTTTTT
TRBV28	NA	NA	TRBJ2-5	CASSPYRAGAETQYF	TGTGCCAGCAGCCCATATCGGGCAGGGGCAGAGACCCAGTACTTC
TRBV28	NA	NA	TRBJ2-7	CASSPFHEQYF	TGTGCCAGCAGCCCCTTCCACGAGCAGTACTTC
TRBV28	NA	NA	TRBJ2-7	CASISNPRWAKGRGQYF	TGTGCCAGCATCTCAAACCCTCGGTGGGCGAAGGGGCGTGGGCAGTACTTC
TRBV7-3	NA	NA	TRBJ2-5	CASSPGHQSETQYF	TGTGCCAGCAGCCCCGGACACCAATCAGAGACCCAGTACTTC
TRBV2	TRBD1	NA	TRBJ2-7	CASSQKLDRSSYEQYF	TGTGCCAGCAGCCAAAAACTGGACAGGAGCTCCTACGAGCAGTACTTC
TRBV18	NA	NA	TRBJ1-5	CASSPGRGQPQHF	TGTGCCAGCTCACCCGGGCGAGGTCAGCCCCAGCATTTT
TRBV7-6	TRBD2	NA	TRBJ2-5	CASSFLSGAGGETQYF	TGTGCCAGCAGCTTTCTTAGCGGGGCCGGGGGGGAGACCCAGTACTTC